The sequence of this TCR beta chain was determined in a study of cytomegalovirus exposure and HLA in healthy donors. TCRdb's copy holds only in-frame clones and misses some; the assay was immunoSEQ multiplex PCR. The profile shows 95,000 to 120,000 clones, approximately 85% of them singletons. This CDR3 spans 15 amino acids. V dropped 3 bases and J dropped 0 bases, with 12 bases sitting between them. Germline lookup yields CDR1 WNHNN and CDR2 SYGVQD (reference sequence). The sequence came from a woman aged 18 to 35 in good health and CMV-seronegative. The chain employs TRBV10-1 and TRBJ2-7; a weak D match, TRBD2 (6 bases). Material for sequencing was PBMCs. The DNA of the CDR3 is TGCGCCAGCAGTGACTCAGCGGGCCGCTCCTACGAGCAGTACTTC. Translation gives CASSDSAGRSYEQYF.